Listed below are T cell receptor beta chains from one sample, sequenced in a study of shared clonotypes between healthy human individuals. The protocol was immunoSEQ multiplex PCR, while the TCRdb copy is restricted to in-frame clones and leaves out a portion. The sample carries millions of clones, around 95% recorded once. The sample consisted of naive CD4+ T cells sorted from blood. The receptors derive from a man younger than 30 in good health. Both conserved end residues are part of each CDR3. Only part of the rows carry a size: once, few, many, or a class if the clone is expanded.

J gene: TRBJ2-1; CDR3 length: 16; clone size: .; V gene: TRBV11-1; CDR3 protein: CASSFKGPVSYNEQFF
J gene: TRBJ1-2; CDR3 length: 15; clone size: .; V gene: TRBV5-1; CDR3 protein: CASSLGDRLNYGYTF
J gene: TRBJ2-1; CDR3 length: 14; clone size: .; V gene: TRBV30; CDR3 protein: CAWSVLGQYNEQFF
J gene: TRBJ1-2; CDR3 length: 13; clone size: .; V gene: TRBV7-9; CDR3 protein: CASSLTADYGYTF
J gene: TRBJ1-6; CDR3 length: 19; clone size: .; V gene: TRBV5-7; CDR3 protein: CASSLGQGYSVSVHSPLHF
J gene: TRBJ2-7; CDR3 length: 13; clone size: .; V gene: TRBV5-5; CDR3 protein: CASSLVVGQGLYF
J gene: TRBJ1-4; CDR3 length: 14; clone size: once; V gene: TRBV4-1; CDR3 protein: CASSQTGTNEKLFF
J gene: TRBJ2-3; CDR3 length: 14; clone size: once; V gene: TRBV5-1; CDR3 protein: CASSPPGRTDTQYF
J gene: TRBJ2-7; CDR3 length: 15; clone size: .; V gene: TRBV6-4; CDR3 protein: CATYSRDRVSHEQYF
J gene: TRBJ2-2; CDR3 length: 14; clone size: .; V gene: TRBV2; CDR3 protein: CASSPFTITGELFF
J gene: TRBJ2-7; CDR3 length: 14; clone size: once; V gene: TRBV28; CDR3 protein: CASSLASGFYEQYF
J gene: TRBJ2-7; CDR3 length: 15; clone size: .; V gene: TRBV6-5; CDR3 protein: CASSYSGTGSFEQYF
J gene: TRBJ1-1; CDR3 length: 14; clone size: .; V gene: TRBV5-1; CDR3 protein: CASSWGAVIAEAFF
J gene: TRBJ1-6; CDR3 length: 14; clone size: .; V gene: TRBV11-2; CDR3 protein: CASSFGPQNSPLHF
J gene: TRBJ1-1; CDR3 length: 14; clone size: .; V gene: TRBV11-2; CDR3 protein: CASRAGPMNTEAFF
J gene: TRBJ2-1; CDR3 length: 12; clone size: .; V gene: TRBV7-6; CDR3 protein: CASGLAGNEQFF
J gene: TRBJ2-7; CDR3 length: 13; clone size: .; V gene: TRBV18; CDR3 protein: CASSPTGSDEQYF
J gene: TRBJ1-4; CDR3 length: 13; clone size: .; V gene: TRBV5-1; CDR3 protein: CTSSLGPNEKLFF